Listed here are 18 T cell receptor beta chains from one sample, sequenced in a study of T cell responses to AZD1222 COVID-19 vaccine. Produced via immunoSEQ multiplex PCR; TCRdb's table is partial and in-frame only. This table has roughly 150,000 clones, roughly 92% appearing once. This material consisted of peripheral blood, taken on day 0 of AZD1222 vaccination. Receptors originate from an adult in good health.

This chain joins TRBV10-3 and TRBJ2-1; TRBD2 might be the D (7 bases). CDR1 and CDR2 (germline): ENHRY, SYGVKD. This CDR3 comprises 16 residues. Trimming took 0 bases from V and 4 from J, leaving 13 bases between them. CDR3 amino acids: CAISESSGGQYNEQFF. The CDR3 DNA reads TGTGCCATCAGTGAGTCTTCGGGGGGCCAATACAATGAGCAGTTCTTC.

This clone was detected only once. V and J are TRBV30 and TRBJ2-3, with 7 bases matching TRBD2. CDR3 length: 16 amino acids. The V gene end was trimmed by 3 bases and the J gene end by 1 base; junction bases not matched to a gene: 10. CDR1 is GTSNPN and CDR2 is SVGIG in the germline V gene (reference sequence). The CDR3 protein is CAWRAWGGTGTDTQYF. DNA for the CDR3: TGTGCCTGGAGGGCGTGGGGGGGGACGGGCACAGATACGCAGTATTTT.

This chain links TRBV4-3 with TRBJ1-3, with unresolved D. Germline V gives CDR1 LGHNA, CDR2 YSLEER. Trimming left V 5 bases short and J 4 bases short, with 12 bases between. This CDR3 has 14 amino acids. DNA of the CDR3: TGCGCCAGCAGCGACCCTCTGGGCGGAAACACCATATATTTT. It yields the protein CASSDPLGGNTIYF.

The sample holds one count of this clone. This chain joins TRBV5-1 and TRBJ2-1; 12 bases are shared with TRBD2. The CDR3 is 16 residues long. Germline-derived CDR1 and CDR2 are SGHRS and YFSETQ. V was clipped by 4 bases and J by 2 bases; unmatched bases: 4. As DNA, the CDR3 is TGCGCCAGCAGCACCCGGACTAGCGGGGCCTACAATGAGCAGTTCTTC. Protein sequence: CASSTRTSGAYNEQFF.

The CDR3 loop is CAIPSDRGPEKLFF. The CDR3 nucleotides read TGTGCCATCCCCTCCGACAGGGGTCCTGAAAAACTGTTTTTT. The J gene is TRBJ1-4, the V gene TRBV10-3; 8 bases map to TRBD1. This CDR3 has 14 residues. Germline V CDR1 and CDR2: ENHRY, SYGVKD. V dropped 8 bases and J dropped 7; count of bases not matched to a gene: 9.

This rearrangement joins TRBV7-2 to TRBJ1-2; 8 bases align to TRBD1. The CDR3 loop spans 12 amino acids. Unmatched junction bases numbered 3, after V lost 4 bases and J lost 8 bases. The V gene's germline CDR1 is SGHTA and CDR2 FQGNSA. Here the CDR3 reads CASSSTGVGYTF. CDR3 bases: TGTGCCAGCAGCTCGACAGGGGTCGGCTACACCTTC.

V is TRBV28 and J is TRBJ2-1; TRBD2 aligns across 7 bases. This CDR3 contains 14 residues. Unmatched junction bases numbered 7, after V lost 7 bases and J lost 4 bases. Germline-derived CDR1 and CDR2 are MDHEN and SYDVKM. The CDR3 bases are TGTGCCAGCACCAGCGGGACTCTTTACAATGAGCAGTTCTTC. It codes for CASTSGTLYNEQFF.

The gene calls are TRBV7-6 and TRBJ2-3; TRBD1 matches 9 bases. The CDR3 length is 17 residues. Germline V gives CDR1 SGHVS, CDR2 FNYEAQ. The J segment lost 7 bases and the V segment lost 2 bases, leaving 13 bases of the junction unmatched. The CDR3 DNA reads TGTGCCAGCAGCTTATATGGGACAGGGAGTTTACCGAATACGCAGTATTTT. Its translation: CASSLYGTGSLPNTQYF.

This chain connects TRBV28 to TRBJ1-6; possible D gene TRBD1, 6 bases. The CDR3 covers 16 residues. V was clipped by 2 bases and J by 7 bases, with 15 bases between them. Germline V gives CDR1 MDHEN, CDR2 SYDVKM. CDR3 DNA sequence: TGTGCCAGCAGTTTACTTGGCGGACAGCCCAATTCACCCCTCCACTTT. It encodes CASSLLGGQPNSPLHF. The entire variable domain, with the rest obtained from reference TRBV28 and TRBJ1-6, is as follows: DVKVTQSSRYLVKRTGEKVFLECVQDMDHENMFWYRQDPGLGLRLIYFSYDVKMKEKGDIPEGYSVSREKKERFSLILESASTNQTSMYLCASSLLGGQPNSPLHFGNGTRLTVT.

This chain links TRBV4-3 with TRBJ2-3, with 9 bases identical to TRBD2. V gave up 0 bases and J gave up 3 bases; unmatched junction bases: 7. This CDR3 has 17 residues. Germline loops: CDR1 LGHNA, CDR2 YSLEER. CDR3 sequence (DNA): TGCGCCAGCAGCCAAGATCCCCTAGCGGGGCATACAGATACGCAGTATTTT. The encoded protein is CASSQDPLAGHTDTQYF.

CDR3 sequence reads: CASSPDRVTNEKLFF. CDR3 DNA: TGTGCCAGCTCACCTGACAGGGTTACGAATGAAAAACTGTTTTTT. The chain is built from TRBV18 and TRBJ1-4; 7 bases are shared with TRBD1. Looked up from germline, CDR1 is KGHSH and CDR2 is LQKENI. The ends lost 3 bases at V and 5 bases at J; junction bases unmatched: 6. The CDR3 runs to 15 residues.

This chain connects TRBV2 to TRBJ2-7; weak D call: TRBD2 (8 bases). Trimming shortened V by 6 bases and J by 5 bases, and 20 bases separated the two germline ends. Looked up from germline, CDR1 is SNHLY and CDR2 is FYNNEI. The CDR3 is 15 residues long. CDR3 nucleotide sequence: TGTGCCAGCAGCCGGGAGGGGGCGGGCGTCCACGAGCAGTACTTC. It codes for CASSREGAGVHEQYF.

This rearrangement joins TRBV4-3 to TRBJ1-1; D may be TRBD1 (6 bases). The germline V and J ends were trimmed by 0 bases and 10 bases, with 15 bases remaining between them. Germline V gene data show CDR1 as LGHNA and CDR2 as YSLEER. The CDR3 loop spans 14 amino acids. CDR3 region: CASSQDLGGARAFF. The CDR3 DNA reads TGCGCCAGCAGCCAAGATCTCGGGGGGGCGAGAGCTTTCTTT.

The gene calls are TRBV18 and TRBJ1-2; D is unresolved. CDR1 and CDR2 from the germline V gene are KGHSH and LQKENI. The CDR3 runs 13 residues. Trimming took 2 bases from V and 4 from J, leaving 8 bases between them. CDR3 in DNA: TGTGCCAGCTCACCAGGGCAGTTCTATGGCTACACCTTC. The encoded protein is CASSPGQFYGYTF.

This chain joins TRBV7-2 and TRBJ1-4, with 7 bases matching TRBD1. Germline loops: CDR1 SGHTA, CDR2 FQGNSA. The CDR3 contains 14 residues. Trimming at V came to 0 bases and at J to 8 bases, leaving 3 bases not matched to a gene. In nucleotides, the CDR3 is TGTGCCAGCAGCTTAGCGAGGACAGGAGAAAAACTGTTTTTT. It yields the protein CASSLARTGEKLFF.

This chain connects TRBV19 to TRBJ2-7; D could derive from TRBD1 or TRBD2 (5 bases each). The germline V and J ends were trimmed by 3 bases and 3 bases, with 12 bases remaining between them. This CDR3 spans 14 amino acids. Germline loops: CDR1 LNHDA, CDR2 SQIVND (reference sequence). The CDR3 reads CASSMGVQGYEQYF. In nucleotides, the CDR3 is TGTGCCAGTAGTATGGGAGTGCAGGGCTACGAGCAGTACTTC.

The rearrangement links TRBV3-1 (or the pseudogene TRBV3-2) to TRBJ2-7; 9 bases agree with TRBD2. The CDR3 covers 14 residues. With 1 base clipped from V and 9 bases from J, the junction kept 7 bases outside the gene matches. Germline CDR1 is LGHDT and CDR2 is YNNKEL (reference sequence). The CDR3 spells CASSQVSGSGRQYF. CDR3 in DNA: TGTGCCAGCAGCCAAGTATCGGGTAGCGGGAGGCAGTACTTC.

The rearrangement uses TRBV5-4 and TRBJ2-7; D may match TRBD1 or TRBD2 (5 bases each). Trimming stripped 0 bases from V and 3 bases from J, with 13 bases between. Looked up from germline, CDR1 is SGHNT and CDR2 is YYREEE (reference sequence). CDR3 size: 15 residues. CDR3 bases: TGTGCCAGCAGCTTGGAATCGGGACCTTTCTACGAGCAGTACTTC. This sequence encodes CASSLESGPFYEQYF.